Shown below are 14 T cell receptor beta chains from a single sample sequenced in a study of T cell responses to AZD1222 COVID-19 vaccine. Here immunoSEQ multiplex PCR was the method, and the copy in TCRdb shows in-frame clones only, minus some. The data contain around 140,000 clones, roughly 90% of them singletons. Sample: peripheral blood, taken 28 days after the second dose of the MenACWY control vaccine. Receptor source: an adult who received the MenACWY meningococcal vaccine as a control.

This clone was counted only a few times. The V gene is TRBV4-3, the J gene TRBJ2-6, with D unclear. The CDR3 length is 16 residues. Germline V gene data show CDR1 as LGHNA and CDR2 as YSLEER. Trimming cost V 0 bases and J 0 bases, with 6 bases left between them. CDR3 DNA: TGCGCCAGCAGCCAAGACGAGAGCTCTGGGGCCAACGTCCTGACTTTC. Translation: CASSQDESSGANVLTF.

V usage is TRBV27 and J usage is TRBJ2-3; a weak D match, TRBD2 (6 bases). This CDR3 contains 14 residues. Per the germline V gene, CDR1 is MNHEY and CDR2 is SMNVEV (reference sequence). Trimming left V 7 bases short and J 1 base short, with 12 bases between. Written as DNA, the CDR3 is TGTGCCAGCAAAGGTGCTAGCGGCACAGATACGCAGTATTTT. This sequence encodes CASKGASGTDTQYF.

Concerning this clone itself: The junction shows a germline mismatch at one end, possibly a read error. The chain carries TRBV12-3 or TRBV12-4 and TRBJ2-7; D is ambiguous. The CDR3 has 12 amino acids. The CDR3 nucleotides read TGTGCCAGCGGTTTTGGAATTTACGAGCAGTACTTC. Its translation: CASGFGIYEQYF.

This chain uses TRBV7-2 with TRBJ1-3; tentative D call: TRBD1 (5 bases). Per the germline V gene, CDR1 is SGHTA and CDR2 is FQGNSA. This CDR3 has 14 amino acids. The ends were cut back, 6 bases at V and 2 bases at J, with 11 bases in the middle. This CDR3 reads CASRDTRAGNTIYF. CDR3 nucleotides: TGTGCCAGCAGGGACACCCGGGCTGGAAACACCATATATTTT.

A single count supports this clone. V usage is TRBV11-3 and J usage is TRBJ2-1; D possibly corresponds to TRBD2 (7 bases). The CDR3 is 17 residues long. V was trimmed by 1 base and J by 1 base, leaving 14 bases between them. Germline CDR1 and CDR2: SGHNT and YENEEA. CDR3 in DNA: TGTGCCAGCAGCTTAGTAAGGGGGGGCGCATCCTACAATGAGCAGTTCTTC. Translation: CASSLVRGGASYNEQFF.

The genes are TRBV18 and TRBJ1-4, with no clear D. Trimming cost V 3 bases and J 8 bases, with 22 bases left between them. Germline V gene sequence: CDR1 KGHSH, CDR2 LQKENI. This CDR3 contains 17 residues. Here the CDR3 DNA reads TGTGCCAGCTCACCTGGACGGACGATCGCAGAAGCAGAAAAACTGTTTTTT. Its translation is CASSPGRTIAEAEKLFF.

V gene TRBV3-1 (or the pseudogene TRBV3-2) combines with J gene TRBJ2-6; D uncertain. The germline V and J ends were trimmed by 4 bases and 0 bases, with 10 bases remaining between them. The germline V gene encodes CDR1 LGHDT and CDR2 YNNKEL (reference sequence). The CDR3 sequence is 16 residues long. The CDR3 region has the DNA TGTGCCAGCAGCCCCGTGTGGGGCTCTGGGGCCAACGTCCTGACTTTC. It translates to CASSPVWGSGANVLTF.

This chain links TRBV7-2 with TRBJ1-3; no reliable D call. V was pared by 5 bases and J by 0 bases, with 11 bases between. Germline V CDR1 and CDR2: SGHTA, FQGNSA. The CDR3 is 15 residues long. CDR3 in DNA: TGTGCCAGCAGCGGCCAGCAGCTCTCTGGAAACACCATATATTTT. As protein: CASSGQQLSGNTIYF. The full variable domain, its missing parts supplied by reference TRBV7-2 and TRBJ1-3, is GAGVSQSPSNKVTEKGKDVELRCDPISGHTALYWYRQSLGQGLEFLIYFQGNSAPDKSGLPSDRFSAERTGGSVSTLTIQRTQQEDSAVYLCASSGQQLSGNTIYFGEGSWLTVV.

The chain employs TRBV19 and TRBJ1-4, with D perhaps matching TRBD1 (5 bases). CDR1 is LNHDA, CDR2 SQIVND, per germline (reference sequence). The CDR3 has 13 residues. The ends were cut back, 3 bases at V and 5 bases at J, with 7 bases in the middle. Written as DNA, the CDR3 is TGTGCCAGTAGTATGGCAGGGAATGAAAAACTGTTTTTT. Protein product: CASSMAGNEKLFF. The full variable domain, rest sourced from reference TRBV19 and TRBJ1-4, is DGGITQSPKYLFRKEGQNVTLSCEQNLNHDAMYWYRQDPGQGLRLIYYSQIVNDFQKGDIAEGYSVSREKKESFPLTVTSAQKNPTAFYLCASSMAGNEKLFFGSGTQLSVL.

A few counts support this clone. The CDR3 loop reads CASSADFTGGTEAFF. CDR3 DNA sequence: TGTGCCAGCAGCGCCGATTTTACAGGGGGGACTGAAGCTTTCTTT. The rearrangement uses TRBV21-1 and TRBJ1-1; the table calls TRBD1, which could not be checked here. TRBV21-1 is termed a pseudogene. The CDR3 sequence is 15 residues long.

CDR3 in DNA: TGTGCCAGCAGCTTAGGCGGACAGGGGACCTACGAGCAGTACTTC. Amino acid sequence: CASSLGGQGTYEQYF. V and J are TRBV7-6 and TRBJ2-7, with TRBD1 matching over 9 bases. The CDR3 extends over 15 amino acids. Germline CDR1 and CDR2: SGHVS and FNYEAQ. The V segment lost 1 base and the J segment 2 bases; nucleotides outside the gene matches: 3.

The count of this clone is one. This chain joins TRBV6-1 and TRBJ2-7, with 8 bases aligning to TRBD1. Trimming cost V 2 bases and J 4 bases; bases outside gene matches: 7. Per germline, CDR1 MNHNS and CDR2 SASEGT. The CDR3 sequence is 15 residues long. The CDR3 region has the DNA TGTGCCAGCAGTGAACCGTCACAGGGGGATTACGAGCAGTACTTC. Translating gives CASSEPSQGDYEQYF.

This clone has just a few counts. The rearrangement joins TRBV7-2 to TRBJ2-2; either TRBD1 or TRBD2 may fit D (6 bases each). Germline CDR1 and CDR2: SGHTA and FQGNSA. CDR3 size: 17 residues. Trimming stripped 1 base from V and 6 bases from J, with 18 bases between. The CDR3 DNA reads as TGTGCCAGCAGCTTAGGGACGGGGGCCCTGATGTCCGGGGAGCTGTTTTTT. This codes for CASSLGTGALMSGELFF.

V gene TRBV25-1 combines with J gene TRBJ1-2, with a possible D match to TRBD1 (5 bases). Trimming stripped 6 bases from V and 4 bases from J, with 9 bases between. The CDR3 extends over 12 amino acids. Germline V gives CDR1 MGHDK, CDR2 SYGVNS. CDR3: CASRIGTYGYTF. CDR3 nucleotide sequence: TGTGCCAGCAGGATCGGGACCTATGGCTACACCTTC.